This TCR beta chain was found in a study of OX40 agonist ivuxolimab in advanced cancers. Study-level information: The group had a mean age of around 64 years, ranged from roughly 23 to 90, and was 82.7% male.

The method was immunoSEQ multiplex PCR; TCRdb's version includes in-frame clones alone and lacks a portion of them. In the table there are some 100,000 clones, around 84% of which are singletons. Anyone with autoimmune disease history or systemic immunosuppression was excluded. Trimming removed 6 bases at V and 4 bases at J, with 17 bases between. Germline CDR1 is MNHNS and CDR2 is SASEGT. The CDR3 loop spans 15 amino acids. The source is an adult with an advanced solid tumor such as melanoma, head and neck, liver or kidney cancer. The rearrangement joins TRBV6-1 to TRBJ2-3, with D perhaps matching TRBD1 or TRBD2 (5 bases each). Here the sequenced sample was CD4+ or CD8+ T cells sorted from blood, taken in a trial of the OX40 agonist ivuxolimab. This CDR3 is CASRREITGPDTQYF. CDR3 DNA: TGTGCCAGCAGGAGAGAAATTACGGGGCCAGATACGCAGTATTTT.